This TCR beta chain came from a study of blood T cell repertoires in COVID-19. Participants came from about 23 US areas, aged about 18 to 89 years. Participant-given clinical history determined each cohort assignment. Germline CDR1 reads SGHRS; CDR2 reads YFSETQ. The CDR3 has 13 residues. Trimming took 0 bases from V and 9 from J, leaving 10 bases between them. Clones were read by immunoSEQ multiplex PCR, and TCRdb kept only the in-frame ones, dropping some. The sample consists of around 220,000 clones, 70% to 90% of them appearing once. The sample consisted of PBMCs or T cells enriched from blood (not recorded which). The clonotype comes from a middle-aged woman with acute COVID-19. The rearrangement links TRBV5-1 to TRBJ2-1; D is possibly TRBD2 (5 bases). CDR3 sequence: CASSLVASPEQFF. As DNA, the CDR3 is TGCGCCAGCAGCTTGGTGGCTAGCCCTGAGCAGTTCTTC. Based on the CDR3 plus reference TRBV5-1 and TRBJ2-1, the full variable domain is KAGVTQTPRYLIKTRGQQVTLSCSPISGHRSVSWYQQTPGQGLQFLFEYFSETQRNKGNFPGRFSGRQFSNSRSEMNVSTLELGDSALYLCASSLVASPEQFFGPGTRLTVL.